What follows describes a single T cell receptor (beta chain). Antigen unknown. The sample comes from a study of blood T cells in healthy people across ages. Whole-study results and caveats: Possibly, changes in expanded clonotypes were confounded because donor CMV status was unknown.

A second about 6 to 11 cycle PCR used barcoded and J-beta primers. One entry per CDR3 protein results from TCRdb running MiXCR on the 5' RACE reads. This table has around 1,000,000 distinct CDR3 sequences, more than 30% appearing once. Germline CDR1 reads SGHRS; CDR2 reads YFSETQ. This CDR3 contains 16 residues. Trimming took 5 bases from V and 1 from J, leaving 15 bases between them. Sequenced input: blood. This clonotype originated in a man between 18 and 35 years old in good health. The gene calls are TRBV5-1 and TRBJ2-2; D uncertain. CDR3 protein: CASRRDGDLNTGELFF. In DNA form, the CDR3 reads TGCGCCAGCAGACGTGACGGAGATCTGAACACCGGGGAGCTGTTTTTT.